The clone carrying this TCR beta chain occurred a few times. Germline V gene data show CDR1 as SGDLS and CDR2 as YYNGEE. The CDR3 totals 16 residues. Trimming stripped 0 bases from V and 0 bases from J, with 10 bases between. This sample was included in a study of blood T cell repertoires in COVID-19. On the study more broadly: T cells, B-cell-depleted T cells, or PBMCs provided the cDNA or gDNA that served as material.

Only in-frame clones appear in the TCRdb table, and some are missing; sequencing was by immunoSEQ multiplex PCR. The sample has over 200,000 clones, roughly 80% seen once. This TCR derives from a human donor in a cohort sampled during active COVID-19. The gene calls are TRBV9 and TRBJ1-3; possible D gene TRBD1, 6 bases. Specimen: peripheral blood. The CDR3 loop reads CASSVGDTRSGNTIYF. CDR3 nucleotide sequence: TGTGCCAGCAGCGTAGGGGACACTCGCTCTGGAAACACCATATATTTT.